The 5 T cell receptor beta chains listed next were all sequenced from one sample in a study of blood T cell repertoires in COVID-19. Sequencing used immunoSEQ multiplex PCR; TCRdb keeps in-frame clones, though not all of them. The data contain approximately 110,000 clones, around 86% of them seen just once; the ten biggest clones take up 7.9%. Source material: peripheral blood. The receptors here all came from a man between 65 and 85 years old with acute or convalescent COVID-19.

J is TRBJ2-1 and V is TRBV5-1; 7 bases line up with TRBD1. V lost 6 bases and J lost 6; bases outside the gene matches: 9. The CDR3 totals 14 residues. Germline-derived CDR1 and CDR2 are SGHRS and YFSETQ. The CDR3 spells CASNERQGSNEQFF. The CDR3 region has the DNA TGCGCCAGCAACGAGCGACAGGGATCCAATGAGCAGTTCTTC.

The chain links TRBV18 to TRBJ2-7; D gene uncertain. V lost 3 bases and J 0 bases, leaving 12 bases between the germline ends. From germline, CDR1 is KGHSH and CDR2 LQKENI. The CDR3 sequence is 15 residues long. The chain's CDR3 is CASSPSGLPSYEQYF. The CDR3 DNA follows: TGTGCCAGCTCACCCTCAGGTCTCCCCTCCTACGAGCAGTACTTC.

This sequence joins TRBV10-3 and TRBJ2-7, with TRBD1 matching 7 bases. V trimming: 4 bases; J trimming: 7 bases; junction bases outside the gene matches: 10. Germline CDR1 reads ENHRY; CDR2 reads SYGVKD. The CDR3 loop spans 14 amino acids. This chain's CDR3 is CAISGTDRVREQYF. DNA of the CDR3: TGTGCCATCAGTGGTACAGACAGGGTCAGGGAGCAGTACTTC.

The V call is TRBV6-5, the J call TRBJ1-5, with D unresolved. The CDR3 totals 14 residues. Germline-derived CDR1 and CDR2 are MNHEY and SVGAGI. V was shortened by 0 bases and J by 4 bases, with 7 bases between the two germline ends. The CDR3 protein is CASSYSRVNQPQHF. CDR3 coding DNA: TGTGCCAGCAGTTACTCGAGGGTTAATCAGCCCCAGCATTTT.

The chain carries TRBV10-1 and TRBJ1-5, with D tentatively TRBD1 (5 bases). Trimming took off 6 bases at V and 4 bases at J, with 10 bases between the two ends. The CDR3 spans 13 residues. In germline, CDR1 is WNHNN, CDR2 SYGVQD (reference sequence). This CDR3 is CASSRAANQPQHF. The DNA of the CDR3 is TGCGCCAGCAGCAGGGCGGCAAATCAGCCCCAGCATTTT.